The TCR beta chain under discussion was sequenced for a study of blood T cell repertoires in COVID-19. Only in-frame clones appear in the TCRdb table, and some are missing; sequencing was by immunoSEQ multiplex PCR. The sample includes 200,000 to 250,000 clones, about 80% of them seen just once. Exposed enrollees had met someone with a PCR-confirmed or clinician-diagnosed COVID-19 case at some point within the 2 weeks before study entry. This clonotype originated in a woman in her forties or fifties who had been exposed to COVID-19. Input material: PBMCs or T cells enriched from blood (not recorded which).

In DNA, the CDR3 is TGTGCCACCAGTGAGACTAACAGGGATGGCTACACCTTC. This gives the protein CATSETNRDGYTF. V and J are TRBV24-1 and TRBJ1-2, with D perhaps matching TRBD1 (6 bases). The CDR3 runs 13 residues. Trimming took off 4 bases at V and 6 bases at J, with 11 bases between the two ends. Germline V CDR1 and CDR2: KGHDR, SFDVKD.